This TCR beta chain was captured in a study of technical replicates of blood from a few donors. Germline CDR1 is LGHNT and CDR2 is FRNRAP. This CDR3 is built from 14 residues. V lost 1 base to trimming and J lost 6 bases, with 10 bases between them. Assay used: immunoSEQ multiplex PCR; TCRdb lists only in-frame clones, some missing. The table includes some 81,000 clones, roughly 90% detected once. Sequencing was done on a sample of T cells isolated from PBMCs. V is TRBV12-5 and J is TRBJ2-1; D is possibly TRBD2 (5 bases). The TCR was taken from a human donor in good health. In nucleotides, the CDR3 is TGTGCTAGTGGTTTGGACGGGAAGAGCAATGAGCAGTTCTTC. This codes for CASGLDGKSNEQFF.